This T cell receptor beta chain derives from a study of a mutant IDH1 vaccine in newly diagnosed glioma. Study-level findings and limits: The authors found pseudoprogression apparently unrelated to changes in top peripheral T cell clonotypes.

The V and J ends lost 5 bases and 0 bases respectively, with 23 bases between them. Germline lookup yields CDR1 SGHTA and CDR2 FQGNSA. CDR3 length: 19 amino acids. The assay was immunoSEQ multiplex PCR, and TCRdb's table has in-frame clones only and misses some. The sample has 15,000 or so clones, roughly 96% seen once. Time point indicated: baseline, week 1 (first vaccination visit). The treatment was: pre-vaccination baseline after standard-of-care therapy. A note on this clone: Its antigen remains unidentified.

V is TRBV7-2 and J is TRBJ2-1, with D maybe TRBD2 (5 bases). The specimen comprised peripheral blood mononuclear cells (PBMCs), sampled from a glioma patient treated with radiotherapy, temozolomide or both. The receptor comes from a woman aged 18-29 years with glioma. Some clones in this sample may be carry-over from other donors' samples. The chain's CDR3 is CASSPDLARMASSYNEQFF. The CDR3 bases are TGTGCCAGCAGCCCTGACCTAGCACGAATGGCAAGCTCCTACAATGAGCAGTTCTTC.